This note documents a single T cell receptor beta chain sequence. The antigen remains undetermined. Looked up from germline, CDR1 is SGHKS and CDR2 is YYEKEE (reference sequence). The J segment lost 6 bases and the V segment lost 4 bases, leaving 13 bases of the junction unmatched. The CDR3 sequence is 16 residues long. The data belong to a study of blood T cells in healthy people across ages. The study, taken as a whole, reports: With age, beta diversity per million T cells declined roughly linearly, significantly by around 43.

Together with a sample-barcoded 5' primer, a J-beta primer mix was included in a second PCR lasting roughly 6 to 12 cycles. A 12-random-nucleotide template-switch adaptor tagged each cDNA molecule. TCRdb called the 5' RACE reads again in MiXCR, with one record for every CDR3 protein. This repertoire shows 1.5 million to 2 million distinct CDR3 sequences, approximately 50% found once; its top ten account for over 2%. Sequenced input: blood. This receptor was identified in a woman aged 40 to 50 in good health. This chain links TRBV5-5 with TRBJ2-7, with 10 bases that match TRBD1. The CDR3 DNA follows: TGTGCCAGCAGCCCCCTATCCGGGACAGGGGTTACCGAGCAGTACTTC. Translated: CASSPLSGTGVTEQYF.